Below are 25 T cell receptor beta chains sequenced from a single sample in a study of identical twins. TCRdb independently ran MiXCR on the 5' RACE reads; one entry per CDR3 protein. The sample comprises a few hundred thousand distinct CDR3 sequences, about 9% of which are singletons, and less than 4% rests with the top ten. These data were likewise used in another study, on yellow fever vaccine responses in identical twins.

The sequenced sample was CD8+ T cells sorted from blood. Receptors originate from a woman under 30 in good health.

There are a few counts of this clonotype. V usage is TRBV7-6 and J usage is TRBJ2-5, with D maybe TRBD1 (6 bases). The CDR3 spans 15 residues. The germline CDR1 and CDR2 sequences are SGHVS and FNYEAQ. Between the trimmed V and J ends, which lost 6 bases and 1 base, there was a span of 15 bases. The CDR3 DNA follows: TGTGCCAGCAGAGGGGCCGGGACACTCCAAGAGACCCAGTACTTC. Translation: CASRGAGTLQETQYF.

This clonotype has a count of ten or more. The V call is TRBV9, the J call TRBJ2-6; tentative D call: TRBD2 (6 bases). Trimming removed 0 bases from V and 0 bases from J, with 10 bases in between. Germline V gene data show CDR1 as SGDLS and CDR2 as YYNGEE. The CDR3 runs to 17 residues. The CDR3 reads CASSVGGGVSGANVLTF. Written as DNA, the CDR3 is TGTGCCAGCAGCGTAGGGGGAGGAGTCTCTGGGGCCAACGTCCTGACTTTC.

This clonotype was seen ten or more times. CDR3 sequence reads: CSVENRDISSYEQYF. The CDR3 DNA reads TGCAGCGTTGAAAACCGGGACATAAGCTCCTACGAGCAGTACTTC. V is TRBV29-1 and J is TRBJ2-7; perhaps TRBD1 as D (6 bases). V was cut by 2 bases and J by 0 bases, with 14 bases left in between. The CDR3 runs 15 residues. Per the germline V gene, CDR1 is SQVTM and CDR2 is ANQGSEA.

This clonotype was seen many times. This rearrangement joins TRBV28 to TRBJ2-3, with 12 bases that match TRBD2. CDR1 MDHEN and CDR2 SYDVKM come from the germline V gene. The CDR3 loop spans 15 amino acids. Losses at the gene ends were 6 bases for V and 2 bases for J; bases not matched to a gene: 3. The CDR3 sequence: CASRRTSGVTDTQYF. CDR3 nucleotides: TGTGCCAGCAGACGGACTAGCGGGGTCACAGATACGCAGTATTTT. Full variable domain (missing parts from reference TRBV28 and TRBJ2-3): DVKVTQSSRYLVKRTGEKVFLECVQDMDHENMFWYRQDPGLGLRLIYFSYDVKMKEKGDIPEGYSVSREKKERFSLILESASTNQTSMYLCASRRTSGVTDTQYFGPGTRLTVL.

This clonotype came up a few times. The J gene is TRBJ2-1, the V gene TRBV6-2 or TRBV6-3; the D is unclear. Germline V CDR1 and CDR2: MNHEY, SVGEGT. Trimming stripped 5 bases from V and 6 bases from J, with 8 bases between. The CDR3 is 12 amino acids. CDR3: CASSATVNEQFF. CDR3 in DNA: TGTGCCAGCAGTGCTACAGTCAATGAGCAGTTCTTC.

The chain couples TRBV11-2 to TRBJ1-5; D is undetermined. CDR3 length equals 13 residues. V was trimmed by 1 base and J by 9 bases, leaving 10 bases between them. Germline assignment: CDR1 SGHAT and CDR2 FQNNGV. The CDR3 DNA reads TGTGCCAGCAGCTTAGCCCGGGCGTGGCCCCAGCATTTT. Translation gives CASSLARAWPQHF.

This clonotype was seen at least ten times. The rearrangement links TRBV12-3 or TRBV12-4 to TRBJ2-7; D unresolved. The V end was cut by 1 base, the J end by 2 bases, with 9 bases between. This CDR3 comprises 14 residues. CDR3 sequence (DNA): TGTGCCAGCAGTTTAGTCCCCGAAACCTACGAGCAGTACTTC. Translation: CASSLVPETYEQYF.

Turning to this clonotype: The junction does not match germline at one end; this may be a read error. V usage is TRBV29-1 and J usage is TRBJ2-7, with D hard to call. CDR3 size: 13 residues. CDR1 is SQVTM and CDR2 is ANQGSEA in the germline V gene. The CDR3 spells CSVESASSYEQYF. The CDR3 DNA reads TGCAGCGTTGAGTCAGCGAGCTCCTATGAGCAGTACTTC.

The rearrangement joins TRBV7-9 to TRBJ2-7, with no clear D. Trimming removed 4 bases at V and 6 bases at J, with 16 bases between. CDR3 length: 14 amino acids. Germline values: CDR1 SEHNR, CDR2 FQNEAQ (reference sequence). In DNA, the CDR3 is TGTGCCAGCAGCTCCGGCTCAGGCTCTCTCGAGCAGTACTTC. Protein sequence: CASSSGSGSLEQYF.

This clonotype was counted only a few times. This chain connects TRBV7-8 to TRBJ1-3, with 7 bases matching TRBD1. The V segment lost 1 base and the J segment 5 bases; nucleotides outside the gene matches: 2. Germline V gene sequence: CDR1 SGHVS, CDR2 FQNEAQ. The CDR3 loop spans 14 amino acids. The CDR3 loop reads CASSLEGQRNTIYF. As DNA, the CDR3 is TGTGCCAGCAGCTTAGAGGGACAGCGAAACACCATATATTTT.

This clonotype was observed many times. Here the CDR3 DNA reads TGCAGCGTTTTACAGGGTAATGAGCAGTTCTTC. Protein sequence: CSVLQGNEQFF. This chain joins TRBV29-1 and TRBJ2-1; weak D call: TRBD1 (6 bases). This CDR3 region has 11 residues. The V end lost 5 bases, the J end lost 7 bases, and 9 bases lay between the germline ends. Germline V lookup: CDR1 SQVTM, CDR2 ANQGSEA.

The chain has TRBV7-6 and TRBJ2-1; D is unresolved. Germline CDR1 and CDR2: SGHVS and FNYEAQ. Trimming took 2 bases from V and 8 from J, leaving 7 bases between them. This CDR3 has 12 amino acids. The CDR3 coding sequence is TGTGCCAGCAGCTTAAGAGAAGATGAGCAGTTCTTC. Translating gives CASSLREDEQFF.

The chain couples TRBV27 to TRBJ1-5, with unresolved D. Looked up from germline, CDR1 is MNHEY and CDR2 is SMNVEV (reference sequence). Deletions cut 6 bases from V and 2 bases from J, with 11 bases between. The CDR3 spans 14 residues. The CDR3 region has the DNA TGTGCCAGCAGGCCGCTTTTGGGCAATCAGCCCCAGCATTTT. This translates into CASRPLLGNQPQHF.

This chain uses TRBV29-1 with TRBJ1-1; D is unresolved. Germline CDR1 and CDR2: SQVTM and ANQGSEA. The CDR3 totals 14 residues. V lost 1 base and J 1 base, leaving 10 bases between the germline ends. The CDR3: CSVEAVAPNTEAFF. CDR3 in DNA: TGCAGCGTTGAAGCTGTCGCGCCGAACACTGAAGCTTTCTTT.

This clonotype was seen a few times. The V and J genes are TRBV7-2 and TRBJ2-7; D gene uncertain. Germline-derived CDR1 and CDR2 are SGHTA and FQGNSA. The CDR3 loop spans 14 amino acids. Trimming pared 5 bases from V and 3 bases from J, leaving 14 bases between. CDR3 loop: CASSPQIEDYEQYF. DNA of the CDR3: TGTGCCAGCAGCCCCCAGATCGAGGACTACGAGCAGTACTTC.

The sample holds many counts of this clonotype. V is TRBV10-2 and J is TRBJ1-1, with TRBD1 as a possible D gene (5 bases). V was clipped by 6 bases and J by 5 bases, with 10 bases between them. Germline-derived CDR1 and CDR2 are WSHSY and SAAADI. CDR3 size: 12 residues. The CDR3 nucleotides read TGCGCCAGCAGCCCCGGGACGACTGAAGCTTTCTTT. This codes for CASSPGTTEAFF.

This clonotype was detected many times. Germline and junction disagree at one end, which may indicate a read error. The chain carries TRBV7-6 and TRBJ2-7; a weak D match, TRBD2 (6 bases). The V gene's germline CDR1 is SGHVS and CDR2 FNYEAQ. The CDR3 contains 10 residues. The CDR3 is CASSLEDGSF. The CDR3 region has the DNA TGTGCCAGCAGCTTAGAGGACGGGAGTTTC. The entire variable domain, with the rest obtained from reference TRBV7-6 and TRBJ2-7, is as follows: GAGVSQSPRYKVTKRGQDVALRCDPISGHVSLYWYRQALGQGPEFLTYFNYEAQQDKSGLPNDRFSAERPEGSISTLTIQRTEQRDSAMYRCASSLEDGSFGPGTRLTVT.

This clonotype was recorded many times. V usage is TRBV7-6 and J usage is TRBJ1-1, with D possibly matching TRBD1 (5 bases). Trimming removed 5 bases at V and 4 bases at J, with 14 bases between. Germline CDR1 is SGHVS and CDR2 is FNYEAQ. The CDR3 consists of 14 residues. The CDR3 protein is CASSLTEGRTEAFF. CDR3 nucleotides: TGTGCCAGCAGCCTGACAGAGGGGCGCACTGAAGCTTTCTTT.

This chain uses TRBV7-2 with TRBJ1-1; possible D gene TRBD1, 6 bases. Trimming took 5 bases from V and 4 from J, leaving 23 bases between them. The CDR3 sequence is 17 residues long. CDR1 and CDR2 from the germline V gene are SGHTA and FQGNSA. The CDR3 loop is CASSLPTLSTGPTEAFF. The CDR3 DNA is TGTGCCAGCAGCCTTCCCACTTTATCGACAGGACCCACTGAAGCTTTCTTT.

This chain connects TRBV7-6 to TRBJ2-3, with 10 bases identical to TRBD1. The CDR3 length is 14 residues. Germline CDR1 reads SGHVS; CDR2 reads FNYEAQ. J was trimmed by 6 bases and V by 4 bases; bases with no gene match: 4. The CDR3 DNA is TGTGCCAGCAGCTACCGGGACAGGGGCGATACGCAGTATTTT. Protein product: CASSYRDRGDTQYF.

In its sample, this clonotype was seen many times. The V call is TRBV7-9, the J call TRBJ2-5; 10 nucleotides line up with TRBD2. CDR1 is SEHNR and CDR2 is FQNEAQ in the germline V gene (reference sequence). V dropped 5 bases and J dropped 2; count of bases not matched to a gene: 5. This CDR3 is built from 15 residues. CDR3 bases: TGTGCCAGCAGCCGCGGGACTAGCGAACAAGAGACCCAGTACTTC. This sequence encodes CASSRGTSEQETQYF.

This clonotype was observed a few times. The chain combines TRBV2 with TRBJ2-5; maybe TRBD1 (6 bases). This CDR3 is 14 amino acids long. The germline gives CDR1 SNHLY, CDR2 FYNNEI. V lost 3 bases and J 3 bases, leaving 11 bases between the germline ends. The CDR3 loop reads CASSEWAGEETQYF. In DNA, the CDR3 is TGTGCCAGCAGTGAGTGGGCAGGGGAAGAGACCCAGTACTTC.

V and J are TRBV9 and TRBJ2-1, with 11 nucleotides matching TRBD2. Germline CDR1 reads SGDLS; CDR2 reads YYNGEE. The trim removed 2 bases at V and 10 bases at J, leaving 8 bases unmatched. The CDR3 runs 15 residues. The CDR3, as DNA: TGTGCCAGCAGCGTTTGGGCTAGCGGGGGGAACGAGCAGTTCTTC. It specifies CASSVWASGGNEQFF.

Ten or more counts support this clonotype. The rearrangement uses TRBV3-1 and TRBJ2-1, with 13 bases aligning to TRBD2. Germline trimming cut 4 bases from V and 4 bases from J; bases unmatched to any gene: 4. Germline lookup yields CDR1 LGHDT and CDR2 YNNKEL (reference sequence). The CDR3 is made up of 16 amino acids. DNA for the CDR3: TGTGCCAGCAGCCGGGGACTAGCGGGATTTTACAATGAGCAGTTCTTC. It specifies CASSRGLAGFYNEQFF.

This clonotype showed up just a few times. CDR3 in amino acids: CAISDARDRGLDIQYF. CDR3 DNA: TGTGCCATCAGTGATGCCAGGGACAGGGGTTTGGACATTCAGTACTTC. This sequence joins TRBV10-3 and TRBJ2-4; 10 nucleotides line up with TRBD1. V was clipped by 3 bases and J by 8 bases; unmatched bases: 10. The CDR3 contains 16 residues. Per the germline V gene, CDR1 is ENHRY and CDR2 is SYGVKD.